This is a list of T cell receptor beta chains from one sample in a study of shared clonotypes between healthy human individuals. This table comes from immunoSEQ multiplex PCR, and its TCRdb copy is limited to in-frame clones, with some not included. There are more than 2 million clones in the sample; around 96% occur only once, and 1% to 1.3% lies in the top ten. Sample: naive CD8+ T cells sorted from blood. The receptors stem from a young man in good health. The CDR3 runs from the conserved cysteine through the conserved F or W. Each record gives: V gene, clone size, J gene, D gene, CDR3 DNA, CDR3 protein. A D gene is named only where the DNA matches it firmly. Some rows mark clone size as missing; the rest say once, few, many or name a class of expanded clone.

TRBV7-2	-	TRBJ2-7	-	TGTACCAGCAGCTTAGTCCAGGGCGTTGTTTACGAGCAGTACTTC	CTSSLVQGVVYEQYF
TRBV6-1	-	TRBJ2-1	TRBD1	TGTGCCAGCAGGGACAGGGGGTCCTACAATGAGCAGTTCTTC	CASRDRGSYNEQFF
TRBV11-2	once	TRBJ2-1	-	TGTGCCAGCAGAGGGGACGGATACAATGAGCAGTTCTTC	CASRGDGYNEQFF
TRBV10-3	-	TRBJ2-7	-	TGTGCCATCAGCCCCACGACAGGCTCCGAGCAGTACTTC	CAISPTTGSEQYF
TRBV6-6	-	TRBJ2-1	-	TGTGCCAGCACGGGGGAGGTCTACAATGAGCAGTTCTTC	CASTGEVYNEQFF
TRBV2	-	TRBJ2-1	-	TGTGCCAGCACAGGGCATAACAATGAGCAGTTCTTC	CASTGHNNEQFF
TRBV29-1	-	TRBJ2-7	-	TGCAGCGTTGAAGCAAGGTCGGGGCTAACCTACGAGCAGTACTTC	CSVEARSGLTYEQYF
TRBV7-6	-	TRBJ2-1	TRBD2	TGTGCCAGCAGCTTAACTAGCGGGAGGAGCTCCTACAATGAGCAGTTCTTC	CASSLTSGRSSYNEQFF
TRBV5-1	-	TRBJ2-2	TRBD2	TGCGCCAGCAGCGAAACTAGCGAAGCCATTTTCCCCGGGGAGCTGTTTTTT	CASSETSEAIFPGELFF
TRBV10-2	-	TRBJ2-1	TRBD2	TGCGCCAGCAGTGAGGTAGCGGGAGGGCCGAAGCCCTACAATGAGCAGTTCTTC	CASSEVAGGPKPYNEQFF
TRBV9	-	TRBJ1-4	TRBD1	TGTGCCAGCAGCGCGGACAGGGGAGGGGAAAAACTGTTTTTT	CASSADRGGEKLFF
TRBV7-9	-	TRBJ2-4	-	TGTGCCAGCAGCTTAGACTTCAAAAACATTCAGTACTTC	CASSLDFKNIQYF
TRBV27	-	TRBJ1-1	TRBD1	TGTGCCAGCAGTCCAGGGGGATGGGCCACTGAAGCTTTCTTT	CASSPGGWATEAFF
TRBV10-1	-	TRBJ2-3	TRBD2	TGCGCCAGCAGTAAGAGCGGGGTCACAGATACGCAGTATTTT	CASSKSGVTDTQYF
TRBV6-6	-	TRBJ2-1	TRBD2	TGTGCCACCCTCCTTTTCGAACGGGAGGATAATGAGCAGTTCTTC	CATLLFEREDNEQFF
TRBV2	-	TRBJ1-5	TRBD1	TGTGCCAGCAGTGCCTATGGGGGACAGGGATCGCAGCCCCAGCATTTT	CASSAYGGQGSQPQHF
TRBV29-1	-	TRBJ2-7	TRBD1	TGCAGCGTCGATACGGGGACAGGGTCCTACGAGCAGTACTTC	CSVDTGTGSYEQYF